A selection of T cell receptor beta chains follows, all from one sample in a study of blood T cell repertoires in COVID-19. Assay used: immunoSEQ multiplex PCR; TCRdb lists only in-frame clones, some missing. The data contain about 60,000 clones, about 82% of them singletons. The specimen sequenced was peripheral blood. These receptors were obtained from a human donor in a cohort sampled during active COVID-19. Each CDR3 is given without its conserved first and last residue. A D gene is named only where the DNA matches it firmly.

v_call d_call cdr3_aa
TRBV5-4 TRBD1 ASSWNRGSARDTQY
TRBV2 TRBD1 ASSPGQGVSYGYT
TRBV5-1 . ASSPDVAGTGELF
TRBV15 TRBD1 ATSIYRPTGGSNQPQH
TRBV30 . AWNTANYGYT
TRBV3-1/TRBV3-2 . ASSHPGEQY
TRBV19 . ASTRRENSPLH
TRBV5-4 TRBD1 ASSSKTGSIYEQY
TRBV19 TRBD2 ASSIVKRGTGELF
TRBV7-2 TRBD1 ASSSADRLGKQY
TRBV5-4 TRBD1 ASSKGQGTETQY
TRBV11-3 . ASSFRQPAAEAF
TRBV7-2 TRBD1 ASSLLEGAYGYT
TRBV7-2 . ASSLTDNEQF
TRBV10-3 TRBD1 AISAGQGIYEQY
TRBV5-1 . ATATGAGGTDTQY
TRBV13 TRBD2 ASSTRSSPLAGYTDTQY
TRBV2 TRBD2 ASHERGSPPYTQY
TRBV7-2 TRBD2 ASSLKLAGGRGTQY
TRBV19 . ASSSYLWYSHAGELF
TRBV9 . ASRPGAGNSEAF
TRBV5-4 TRBD1 ASSQTGGLSNEKLF
TRBV6-2/TRBV6-3 . ASSETPDSNQPQH
TRBV15 TRBD1 ATSEGQTVDEKLF
TRBV5-4 TRBD1 ASSRTGSGTEAF
TRBV2 TRBD1 ASSGQGGWLSNQPQH
TRBV18 . ASSPGRDNYGYT
TRBV9 TRBD1 ASSRSRGISEAF
TRBV7-5 . ARSSPRGPELNTEAF
TRBV28 . ASGQGYGYGYT
TRBV7-8 . ASSLARGIETQY
TRBV10-3 . AISEGQGGSDEQY
TRBV28 TRBD2 ASSLSGGGTDTQY
TRBV5-1 . ASSLAGTVQETQY
TRBV6-1 . ASSERTGRSKNEQY
TRBV27 . ASSLSRSGNTIY
TRBV27 . ASSNMGSSYEQY